The clone carrying this T cell receptor beta chain has just a few counts. These data originate in a study of PD-1 blockade in classical Hodgkin lymphoma. Using immunoSEQ multiplex PCR, the repertoire was profiled, and TCRdb retains in-frame clones only, with some absent. The sample lists 35,000 to 50,000 clones; just over 65% were seen once. Per germline, CDR1 KGHSH and CDR2 LQKENI. CDR3 length equals 12 residues. V shed 7 bases and J shed 9 bases, with 10 bases lying between them. Indicated time point: cycle 4 day 1 (C4D1), after 6 weeks of nivolumab. Brentuximab vedotin exposure varied among the patients, all of whom had relapsed after autologous stem cell transplantation.

V usage is TRBV18 and J usage is TRBJ1-6; D is uncertain. This TCR was recovered from a human donor with classical Hodgkin lymphoma. The specimen comprised peripheral blood mononuclear cells (PBMCs), sampled before the fourth cycle of nivolumab. CDR3 sequence: CASFQGSSPLHF. DNA for the CDR3: TGTGCCAGCTTCCAAGGGAGTTCACCCCTCCACTTT.